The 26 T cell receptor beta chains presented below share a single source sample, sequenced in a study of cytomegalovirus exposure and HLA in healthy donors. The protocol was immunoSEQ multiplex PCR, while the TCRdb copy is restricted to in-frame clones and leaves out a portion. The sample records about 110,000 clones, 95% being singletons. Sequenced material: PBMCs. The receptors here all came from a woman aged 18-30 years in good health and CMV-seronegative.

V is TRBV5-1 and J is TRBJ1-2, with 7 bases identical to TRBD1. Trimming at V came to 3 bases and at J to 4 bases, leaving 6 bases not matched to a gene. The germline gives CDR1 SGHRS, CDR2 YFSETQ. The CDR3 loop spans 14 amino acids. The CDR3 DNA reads TGCGCCAGCAGCTCTGGACAGGCCGTCTATGGCTACACCTTC. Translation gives CASSSGQAVYGYTF.

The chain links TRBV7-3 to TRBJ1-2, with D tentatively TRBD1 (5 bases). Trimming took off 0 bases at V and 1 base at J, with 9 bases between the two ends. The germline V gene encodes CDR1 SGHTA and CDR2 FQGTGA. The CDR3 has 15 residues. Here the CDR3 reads CASSLTGEGNYGYTF. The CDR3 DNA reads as TGTGCCAGCAGCTTAACAGGGGAGGGTAACTATGGCTACACCTTC. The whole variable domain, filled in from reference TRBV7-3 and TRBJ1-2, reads GAGVSQTPSNKVTEKGKYVELRCDPISGHTALYWYRQSLGQGPEFLIYFQGTGAADDSGLPNDRFFAVRPEGSVSTLKIQRTERGDSAVYLCASSLTGEGNYGYTFGSGTRLTVV.

CDR3 DNA: TGTGCCAGCAGCTCCGGGACAGGGAATTCACCCCTCCACTTT. Amino acids: CASSSGTGNSPLHF. The V call is TRBV9, the J call TRBJ1-6, with 9 nucleotides matching TRBD1. The germline gives CDR1 SGDLS, CDR2 YYNGEE. Germline trimming cut 4 bases from V and 7 bases from J; bases unmatched to any gene: 3. CDR3 length: 14 amino acids.

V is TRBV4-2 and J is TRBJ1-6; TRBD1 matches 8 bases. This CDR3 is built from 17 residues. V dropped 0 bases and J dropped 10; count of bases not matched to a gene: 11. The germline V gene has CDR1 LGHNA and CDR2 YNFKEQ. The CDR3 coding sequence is TGTGCCAGCAGCCAAGACGTCGACAGGGGCATTCTGTCACCCCTCCACTTT. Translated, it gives CASSQDVDRGILSPLHF.

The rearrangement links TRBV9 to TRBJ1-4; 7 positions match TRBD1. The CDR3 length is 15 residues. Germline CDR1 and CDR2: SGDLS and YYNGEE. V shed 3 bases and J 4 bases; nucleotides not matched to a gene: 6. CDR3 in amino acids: CASSARDRHNEKLFF. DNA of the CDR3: TGTGCCAGCAGCGCGAGGGACAGACATAATGAAAAACTGTTTTTT.

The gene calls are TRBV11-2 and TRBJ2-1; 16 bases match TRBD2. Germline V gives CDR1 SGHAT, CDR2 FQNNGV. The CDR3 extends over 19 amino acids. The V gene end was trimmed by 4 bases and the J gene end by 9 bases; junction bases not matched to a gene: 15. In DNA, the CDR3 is TGTGCCAGCAGCTCATACGGGACTAGCGGGGGGGCCCAGTCCGGTGAGCAGTTCTTC. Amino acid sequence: CASSSYGTSGGAQSGEQFF. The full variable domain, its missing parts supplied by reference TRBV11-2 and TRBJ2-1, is EAGVAQSPRYKIIEKRQSVAFWCNPISGHATLYWYQQILGQGPKLLIQFQNNGVVDDSQLPKDRFSAERLKGVDSTLKIQPAKLEDSAVYLCASSSYGTSGGAQSGEQFFGPGTRLTVL.

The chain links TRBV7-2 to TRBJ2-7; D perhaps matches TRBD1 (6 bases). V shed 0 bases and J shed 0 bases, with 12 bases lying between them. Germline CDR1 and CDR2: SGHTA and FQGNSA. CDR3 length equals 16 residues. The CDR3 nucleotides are TGTGCCAGCAGCTTAGCCGACAGGTTGATCTCCTACGAGCAGTACTTC. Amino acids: CASSLADRLISYEQYF.

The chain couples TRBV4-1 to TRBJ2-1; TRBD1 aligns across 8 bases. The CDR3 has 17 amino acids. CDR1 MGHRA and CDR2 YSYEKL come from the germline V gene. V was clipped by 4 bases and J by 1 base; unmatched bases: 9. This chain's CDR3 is CASSPNRGAYSYNEQFF. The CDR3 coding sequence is TGCGCCAGCAGCCCCAACAGGGGGGCCTATTCCTACAATGAGCAGTTCTTC.

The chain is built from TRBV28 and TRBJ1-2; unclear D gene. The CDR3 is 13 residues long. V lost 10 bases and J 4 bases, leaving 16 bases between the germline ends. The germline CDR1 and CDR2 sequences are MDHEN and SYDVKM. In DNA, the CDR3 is TGTGCCACCCGGCCAGGCGCGGGCTATGGCTACACCTTC. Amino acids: CATRPGAGYGYTF.

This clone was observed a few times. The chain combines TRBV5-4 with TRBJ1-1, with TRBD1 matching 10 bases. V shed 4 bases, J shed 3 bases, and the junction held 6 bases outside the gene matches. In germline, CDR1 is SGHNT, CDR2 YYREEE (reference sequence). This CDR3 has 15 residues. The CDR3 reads CASSPDRGLDTEAFF. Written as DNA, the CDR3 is TGTGCCAGCAGCCCGGACAGGGGGTTGGACACTGAAGCTTTCTTT.

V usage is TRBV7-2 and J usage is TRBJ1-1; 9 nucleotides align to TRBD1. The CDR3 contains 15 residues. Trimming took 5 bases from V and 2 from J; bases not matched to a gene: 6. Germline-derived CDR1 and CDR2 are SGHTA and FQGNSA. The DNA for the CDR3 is TGTGCCAGCAGCGGACGGACAGGGGCAAACACTGAAGCTTTCTTT. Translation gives CASSGRTGANTEAFF.

CDR3 region: CASSSWTAGNTIYF. Here the CDR3 DNA reads TGTGCCAGCAGCTCTTGGACAGCTGGAAACACCATATATTTT. The chain carries TRBV7-6 and TRBJ1-3, with D possibly being TRBD1 (6 bases). V was cut by 4 bases and J by 2 bases, with 9 bases left in between. The CDR3 extends over 14 amino acids. In germline, CDR1 is SGHVS, CDR2 FNYEAQ. Looking up the rest from reference TRBV7-6 and TRBJ1-3 gives the full variable domain: GAGVSQSPRYKVTKRGQDVALRCDPISGHVSLYWYRQALGQGPEFLTYFNYEAQQDKSGLPNDRFSAERPEGSISTLTIQRTEQRDSAMYRCASSSWTAGNTIYFGEGSWLTVV.

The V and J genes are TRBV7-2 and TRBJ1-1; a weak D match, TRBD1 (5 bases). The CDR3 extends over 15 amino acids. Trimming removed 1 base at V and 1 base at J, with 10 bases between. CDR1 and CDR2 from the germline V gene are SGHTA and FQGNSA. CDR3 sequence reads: CASSLVLTGNTEAFF. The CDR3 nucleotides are TGTGCCAGCAGCTTAGTTCTTACAGGGAACACTGAAGCTTTCTTT.

The DNA of the CDR3 is TGCGCCGCCTGGAGGCTAGCGGGGTCGTACGAGCAGTACTTC. Translated: CAAWRLAGSYEQYF. This chain joins TRBV10-1 and TRBJ2-7; 9 nucleotides match TRBD2. With V trimmed by 11 bases and J by 4 bases, 12 bases remained unmatched. The CDR3 runs to 14 residues. Germline CDR1 is WNHNN and CDR2 is SYGVQD (reference sequence).

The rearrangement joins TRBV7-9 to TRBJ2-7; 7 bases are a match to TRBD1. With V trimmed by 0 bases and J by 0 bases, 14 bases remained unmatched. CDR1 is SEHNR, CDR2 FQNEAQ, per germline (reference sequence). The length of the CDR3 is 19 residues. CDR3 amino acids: CASSLAGDRLTASSYEQYF. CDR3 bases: TGTGCCAGCAGCTTAGCCGGGGACAGACTCACTGCGAGCTCCTACGAGCAGTACTTC.

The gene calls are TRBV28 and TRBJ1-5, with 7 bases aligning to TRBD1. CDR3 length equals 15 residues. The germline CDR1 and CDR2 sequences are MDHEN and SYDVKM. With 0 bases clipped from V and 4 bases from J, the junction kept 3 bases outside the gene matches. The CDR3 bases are TGTGCCAGCAGTTTATGGACAGGGCAGAATCAGCCCCAGCATTTT. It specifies CASSLWTGQNQPQHF.

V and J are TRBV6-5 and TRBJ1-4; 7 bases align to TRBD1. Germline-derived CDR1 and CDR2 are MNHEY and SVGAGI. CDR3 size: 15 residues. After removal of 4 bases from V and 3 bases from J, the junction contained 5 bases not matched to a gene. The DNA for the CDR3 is TGTGCCAGCAGTTTGACAGGGTGGTCTAATGAAAAACTGTTTTTT. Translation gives CASSLTGWSNEKLFF.

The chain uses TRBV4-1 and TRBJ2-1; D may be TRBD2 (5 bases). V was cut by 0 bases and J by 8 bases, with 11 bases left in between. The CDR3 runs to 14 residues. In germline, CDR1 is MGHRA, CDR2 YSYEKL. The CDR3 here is CASSQDLAVDEQFF. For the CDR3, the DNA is TGCGCCAGCAGCCAAGACCTAGCAGTGGATGAGCAGTTCTTC.

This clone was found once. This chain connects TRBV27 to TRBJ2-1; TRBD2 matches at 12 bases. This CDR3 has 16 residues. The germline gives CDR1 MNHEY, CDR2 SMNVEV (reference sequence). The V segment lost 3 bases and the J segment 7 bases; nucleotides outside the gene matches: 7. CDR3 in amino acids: CASSFSTSGGKNEQFF. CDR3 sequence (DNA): TGTGCCAGCAGTTTTTCGACTAGCGGGGGAAAAAATGAGCAGTTCTTC.

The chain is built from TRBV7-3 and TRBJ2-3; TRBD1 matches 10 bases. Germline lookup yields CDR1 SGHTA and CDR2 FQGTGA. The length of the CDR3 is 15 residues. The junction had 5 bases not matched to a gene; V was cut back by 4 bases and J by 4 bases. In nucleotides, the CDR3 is TGTGCCAGCAGCTCGACCGGGACAGGGGCAGATACGCAGTATTTT. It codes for CASSSTGTGADTQYF.

CDR3 amino acids: CASSLGLAGGRDEQFF. The CDR3 DNA reads as TGTGCCAGCAGCTTGGGACTAGCGGGGGGGCGCGATGAGCAGTTCTTC. The chain recombines TRBV5-8 with TRBJ2-1; 14 bases are shared with TRBD2. This CDR3 region has 16 residues. The trim removed 0 bases at V and 8 bases at J, leaving 4 bases unmatched. Germline V CDR1 and CDR2: SGHTS, YDEGEE.

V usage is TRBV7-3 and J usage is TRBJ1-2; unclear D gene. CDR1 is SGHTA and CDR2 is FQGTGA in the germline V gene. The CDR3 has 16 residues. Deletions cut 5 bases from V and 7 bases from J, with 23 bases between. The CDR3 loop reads CASSPYSGSNYGGYTF. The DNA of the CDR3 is TGTGCCAGCAGCCCATATTCCGGGAGCAATTATGGTGGCTACACCTTC.

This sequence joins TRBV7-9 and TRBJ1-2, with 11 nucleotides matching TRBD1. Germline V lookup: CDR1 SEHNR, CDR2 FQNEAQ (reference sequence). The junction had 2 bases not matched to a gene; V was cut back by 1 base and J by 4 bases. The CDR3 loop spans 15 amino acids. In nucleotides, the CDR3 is TGTGCCAGCAGCTTAGAGGGACAGGGGGGCTATGGCTACACCTTC. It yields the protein CASSLEGQGGYGYTF.

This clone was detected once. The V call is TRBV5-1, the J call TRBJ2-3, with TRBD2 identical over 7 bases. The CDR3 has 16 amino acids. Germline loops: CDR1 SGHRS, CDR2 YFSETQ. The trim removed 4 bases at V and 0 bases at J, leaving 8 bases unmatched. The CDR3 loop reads CASSAQDGGSTDTQYF. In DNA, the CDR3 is TGCGCCAGCAGCGCACAAGACGGGGGGAGCACAGATACGCAGTATTTT.

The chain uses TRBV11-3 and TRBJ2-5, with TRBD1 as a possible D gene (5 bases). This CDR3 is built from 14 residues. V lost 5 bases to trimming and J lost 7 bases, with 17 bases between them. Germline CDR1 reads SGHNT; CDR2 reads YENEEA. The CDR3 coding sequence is TGTGCCAGCAGCCTCAACCCCAGGGTCGGGACCCAGTACTTC. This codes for CASSLNPRVGTQYF.

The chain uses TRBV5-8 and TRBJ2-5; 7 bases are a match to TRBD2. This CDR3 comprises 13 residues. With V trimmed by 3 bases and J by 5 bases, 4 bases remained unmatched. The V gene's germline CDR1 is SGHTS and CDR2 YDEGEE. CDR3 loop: CASSSRGVETQYF. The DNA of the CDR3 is TGTGCCAGCAGCTCACGGGGGGTTGAGACCCAGTACTTC.